This entry features one T cell receptor beta chain sequence. The antigen this receptor binds is unknown. Base qualities are missing; no much larger clone stands one base away. The data belong to a study of cytomegalovirus exposure and HLA in healthy donors listed by TCRdb under 2017. As for the study more broadly: A later analysis indicated that the 120 validation repertoires were generated on the platform also employed for the approximately 670 repertoires of the first cohort. A separate validation cohort of about 110 different subjects was used in addition to the 666-subject first cohort. The study aimed to test whether signatures of past pathogen exposure could be identified by cataloging public T cell receptors. The study combined high-throughput TCR immunosequencing, statistical association of individual TCRs with disease status, and machine learning to predict cytomegalovirus infection status. Overall results and qualifications from the work: In both the original and validation cohorts, the classifier was reported to diagnose cytomegalovirus status with high specificity and sensitivity. Across donors, most TCR sequences were observed very rarely, whereas some public TCRs were present in many individuals. The authors suggested that the approach could potentially be generalized to other disease states and immunological phenotypes. All 120 or so repertoires were used to score co-occurrence in the validation cohort in a later analysis, because that analysis had no HLA typing for the cohort. In vitro tests confirmed that a few of the cytomegalovirus-associated TCR beta chains recognize cytomegalovirus antigens. In a later analysis, TCRs clustered in the first cohort were found to also tend to co-occur in the roughly 120 validation repertoires, with about 93% of cluster scores above 0. The study listed over 150 TCR beta chains as associated with cytomegalovirus.

The protocol used for the library was the immunoSEQ multiplex PCR assay. On the study's bioinformatics: A statistical classification framework was developed to diagnose cytomegalovirus status using the catalog of TCR beta chain sequences. The table was pulled from immuneACCESS by TCRdb, which kept in-frame rearrangements only. Such tables lose some clones; where checked, under half of the loss comes from unresolved V genes, and the rest has no known cause. That table gives V, J and clone size, and the DNA gave D and trimming. Recorded for this sample are 65,000 to 70,000 clones; about 91% of them occurred a single time. The top ten constitute about 3% of the sample. Separate from the approximately 730-subject first cohort, the validation cohort of 120 subjects was the group to which the donors belonged. Compared with germline, V lacks 8 bases and J lacks 1 base; bases without a gene match: 7. Taken from cysteine to phenylalanine, the CDR3 has 17 residues. Left in the record is the CDR3 DNA by itself, 51 bases read in frame from the first base. CDR1 and CDR2, looked up from the germline V gene, are MGHDK and SYGVNS.

The receptor's source is a man in his late teens or twenties in good health and CMV-seronegative. The sequenced sample consisted of PBMCs. The V and J segments used are TRBV25-1 and TRBJ2-1, and 14 junctional nucleotides match TRBD2. The bases read TGTGCCAGCCTAGGGACTAGCGGGAGCAGTTCCTACAATGAGCAGTTCTTC. This codes for CASLGTSGSSSYNEQFF.